These T cell receptor beta chains were read from a single sample in a study of T cells in Graves' hyperthyroidism and ophthalmopathy. TCRdb independently ran MiXCR on the multiplex PCR reads; one entry per CDR3 protein. The sample consists of hundreds of thousands of distinct CDR3 sequences, over 35% of them appearing once. The sample was blood. All receptors come from a young man with Graves' hyperthyroidism. Both conserved end residues are part of each CDR3. A D gene is named only where the DNA matches it firmly. Rows may omit the clone size; those that give it use once, few, many or a size class.

abundance | j_gene | v_gene | d_gene | CDR3aa | CDR3nt
. | TRBJ2-7 | TRBV12-3/TRBV12-4 | TRBD2 | CASSHPGRGEQYF | TGTGCCAGCAGTCACCCCGGGAGGGGCGAGCAGTACTTC
. | TRBJ2-7 | TRBV7-2 | . | CAWSLLSYEQYF | TGTGCCTGGAGTCTGCTCTCCTACGAGCAGTACTTC
many | TRBJ1-3 | TRBV7-2 | TRBD1 | CASSPTDRPGNTIYF | TGTGCCAGCAGCCCTACGGACAGGCCTGGAAACACCATATATTTT
many | TRBJ1-2 | TRBV11-2 | . | CASSLEASRKGYTF | TGTGCCAGCAGCTTAGAGGCTTCTCGGAAGGGCTACACCTTC
. | TRBJ2-2 | TRBV2 | TRBD2 | CASSELLAGAGELFF | TGTGCCAGCAGTGAATTACTAGCGGGAGCCGGGGAGCTGTTTTTT
many | TRBJ1-3 | TRBV24-1 | TRBD1 | CATSETGAGNTIYF | TGTGCCACCAGTGAAACAGGGGCTGGAAACACCATATATTTT
few | TRBJ1-5 | TRBV7-2 | . | CASSLVQGSNQPQHF | TGTGCCAGCAGCTTAGTTCAGGGTAGCAATCAGCCCCAGCATTTT
. | TRBJ1-5 | TRBV6-5 | . | CASSLGLGTYEHF | TGTGCCAGCAGTTTAGGACTCGGGACCTACGAGCATTTT
. | TRBJ2-5 | TRBV20-1 | . | CSARGPGAGTQYF | TGCAGTGCTAGAGGGCCGGGAGCGGGGACCCAGTACTTC
many | TRBJ1-1 | TRBV2 | TRBD1 | CASHIQGGANTEAFF | TGTGCCAGCCATATCCAAGGGGGCGCGAACACTGAAGCTTTCTTT
. | TRBJ2-5 | TRBV7-2 | . | CASSSGDGTGETQYF | TGTGCCAGCAGCTCAGGGGACGGGACGGGGGAGACCCAGTACTTC
many | TRBJ2-7 | TRBV29-1 | . | CSVEASAYEQYF | TGCAGCGTTGAAGCTTCGGCCTACGAGCAGTACTTC
. | TRBJ1-6 | TRBV7-9 | . | CASRSQSLSPLHF | TGTGCCAGCAGAAGCCAGAGTTTGTCACCCCTCCACTTT
. | TRBJ1-2 | TRBV10-3 | . | CAISVTGDGYTF | TGTGCCATCAGTGTAACGGGGGATGGCTACACCTTC
. | TRBJ2-5 | TRBV7-2 | . | CASRTLETQYF | TGTGCCAGCCGGACTCTAGAGACCCAGTACTTC
. | TRBJ1-2 | TRBV18 | . | CASSPEGQGISYGYTF | TGTGCCAGCTCACCGGAGGGGCAGGGAATAAGCTATGGCTACACCTTC
once | TRBJ2-5 | TRBV7-9 | . | CASSQEVGALQETQYF | TGCGCCAGCAGCCAAGAGGTTGGGGCACTCCAAGAGACCCAGTACTTC
. | TRBJ1-5 | TRBV15 | . | CATSRDPSYEHF | TGTGCCACCAGCAGAGATCCCAGCTACGAGCATTTT
many | TRBJ1-3 | TRBV10-1 | . | CASTPGQSYSSGNTIYF | TGCGCCAGCACTCCGGGACAATCGTACTCCTCTGGAAACACCATATATTTT
few | TRBJ2-5 | TRBV7-9 | . | CASSMLGVQETQYF | TGTGCCAGCAGCATGCTGGGGGTACAAGAGACCCAGTACTTC
. | TRBJ2-2 | TRBV2 | . | CASSWTPPPGELFF | TGTGCCAGCAGTTGGACACCCCCCCCAGGGGAGCTGTTTTTT
few | TRBJ2-7 | TRBV6-5 | . | CASSLGGRPSYEQYF | TGTGCCAGCAGTTTGGGAGGCAGACCCTCCTACGAGCAGTACTTC
once | TRBJ1-1 | TRBV20-1 | TRBD1 | CSARDLTGTTEAFF | TGCAGTGCTAGAGACCTGACAGGGACCACTGAAGCTTTCTTT
few | TRBJ2-7 | TRBV4-1 | TRBD2 | CASSQQRDSYEQYF | TGCGCCAGCAGCCAGCAGCGGGACTCCTACGAGCAGTACTTC
. | TRBJ2-5 | TRBV15 | . | CATSPRRGPRLWETQYF | TGTGCCACCAGCCCCCGGAGGGGGCCCCGTCTCTGGGAGACCCAGTACTTC
many | TRBJ1-3 | TRBV7-2 | . | CASSPILGNTIYF | TGTGCCAGCAGCCCTATTCTCGGAAACACCATATATTTT
. | TRBJ2-2 | TRBV15 | . | CATTTVTNTGELFF | TGTGCCACCACCACAGTTACGAACACCGGGGAGCTGTTTTTT
many | TRBJ1-3 | TRBV7-6 | . | CASSLVPGSGNTIYF | TGTGCCAGCAGCTTAGTTCCAGGGTCTGGAAACACCATATATTTT
many | TRBJ2-7 | TRBV7-9 | . | CASSHPGMGLEQYF | TGTGCCAGCAGTCACCCAGGGATGGGCCTCGAGCAGTACTTC
few | TRBJ1-1 | TRBV20-1 | TRBD1 | CSADGDRDSTEAFF | TGCAGTGCCGATGGTGACAGGGACAGCACTGAAGCTTTCTTT
. | TRBJ1-1 | TRBV5-8 | TRBD1 | CASTGTAGSNTEAFF | TGTGCCAGCACCGGGACAGCGGGATCGAACACTGAAGCTTTCTTT
. | TRBJ1-5 | TRBV10-3 | . | CASSSGHLSNQPQHF | TGTGCCAGCAGCTCGGGACACTTGAGCAATCAGCCCCAGCATTTT
many | TRBJ1-2 | TRBV12-3/TRBV12-4 | . | CASSLAGSYGYTF | TGTGCCAGCAGCTTGGCCGGGAGCTATGGCTACACCTTC
many | TRBJ2-7 | TRBV20-1 | . | CSARVVPGSYEQYF | TGCAGTGCTAGAGTGGTACCGGGCTCCTACGAGCAGTACTTC
many | TRBJ1-1 | TRBV15 | . | CATSVRVPNTEAFF | TGTGCCACCAGCGTTAGGGTCCCGAACACTGAAGCTTTCTTT
few | TRBJ2-7 | TRBV5-6 | . | CASSRTDVSYEQYF | TGTGCCAGCAGCCGGACGGACGTCTCCTACGAGCAGTACTTC
. | TRBJ1-1 | TRBV9 | TRBD1 | CASSVGPGQGKTEAFF | TGTGCCAGCAGCGTAGGTCCGGGACAGGGGAAGACTGAAGCTTTCTTT
. | TRBJ1-4 | TRBV5-1 | TRBD1 | CASSSSIGQGEEKLFF | TGCGCCAGCAGCTCGTCTATCGGACAGGGGGAAGAAAAACTGTTTTTT
. | TRBJ2-2 | TRBV7-8 | . | CASSLSQGTGELFF | TGTGCCAGCAGCTTAAGTCAGGGAACCGGGGAGCTGTTTTTT
. | TRBJ2-6 | TRBV10-3 | . | CASSQTGYSSGANVLTF | TGTGCCAGCAGCCAAACAGGGTACTCCTCTGGGGCCAACGTCCTGACTTTC
. | TRBJ2-7 | TRBV29-1 | . | CSVEGKASYEQYF | TGCAGCGTTGAAGGGAAAGCTTCCTACGAGCAGTACTTC
. | TRBJ1-5 | TRBV29-1 | . | CSLSGDQPQHF | TGCAGCCTATCCGGGGACCAGCCCCAGCATTTT
. | TRBJ2-2 | TRBV6-1 | . | CASSERGRAQAGELFF | TGTGCCAGCAGTGAAAGGGGTCGGGCACAGGCCGGGGAGCTGTTTTTT
. | TRBJ1-5 | TRBV29-1 | . | CSVEVAGGSETQHF | TGCAGCGTTGAAGTAGCGGGAGGATCGGAGACCCAGCATTTT
. | TRBJ1-1 | TRBV13 | . | CASSWGLANTEAFF | TGTGCCAGCAGCTGGGGTTTGGCGAACACTGAAGCTTTCTTT
. | TRBJ2-2 | TRBV19 | TRBD2 | CASREAGGRTGELFF | TGTGCCAGCAGGGAAGCGGGAGGACGTACCGGGGAGCTGTTTTTT